This T cell receptor beta chain was recorded in a study of T cell responses to AZD1222 COVID-19 vaccine. In the case of this clone: Antigen specificity is unknown.

There are 13 residues in the CDR3. V was pared by 2 bases and J by 5 bases, with 8 bases between. Germline V lookup: CDR1 MRHNA, CDR2 SNTAGT. Method: immunoSEQ multiplex PCR; TCRdb's copy keeps in-frame clones and lacks some. Among 120,000 or so clones, less than 95% were seen once, and the ten largest hold around 4.5%. Study results and caveats: Repertoire collection took place solely once the T cell response had peaked.

This sequence originates from an adult in good health. The sequencing here drew on peripheral blood, taken on day 0 of MenACWY control vaccination. V gene TRBV6-4 combines with J gene TRBJ2-3; D gene ambiguous. The CDR3 loop reads CASSDEPRDTQYF. The CDR3 bases are TGTGCCAGCAGTGACGAGCCGAGAGATACGCAGTATTTT.